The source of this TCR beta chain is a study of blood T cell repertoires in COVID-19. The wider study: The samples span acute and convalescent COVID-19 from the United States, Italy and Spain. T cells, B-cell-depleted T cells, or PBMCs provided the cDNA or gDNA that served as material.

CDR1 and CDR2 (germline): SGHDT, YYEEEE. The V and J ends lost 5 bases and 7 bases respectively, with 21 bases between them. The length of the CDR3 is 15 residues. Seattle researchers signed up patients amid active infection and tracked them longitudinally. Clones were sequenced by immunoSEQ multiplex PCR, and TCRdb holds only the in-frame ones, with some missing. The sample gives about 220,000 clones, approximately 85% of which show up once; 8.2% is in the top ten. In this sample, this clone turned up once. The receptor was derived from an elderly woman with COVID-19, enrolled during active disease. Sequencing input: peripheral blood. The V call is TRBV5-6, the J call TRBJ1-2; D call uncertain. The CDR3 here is CASRSRVSPLFGYTF. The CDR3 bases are TGTGCCAGCAGGTCGAGAGTATCCCCCCTATTTGGCTACACCTTC.